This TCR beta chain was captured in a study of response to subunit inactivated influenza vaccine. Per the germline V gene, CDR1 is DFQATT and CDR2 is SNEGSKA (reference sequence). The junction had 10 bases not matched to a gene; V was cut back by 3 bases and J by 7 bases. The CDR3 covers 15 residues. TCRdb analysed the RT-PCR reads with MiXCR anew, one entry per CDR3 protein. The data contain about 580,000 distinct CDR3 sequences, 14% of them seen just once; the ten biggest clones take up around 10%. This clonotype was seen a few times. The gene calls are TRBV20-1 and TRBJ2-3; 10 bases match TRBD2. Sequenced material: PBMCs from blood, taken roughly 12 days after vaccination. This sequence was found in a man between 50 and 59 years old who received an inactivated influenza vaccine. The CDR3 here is CSASPRASGSYTQYF. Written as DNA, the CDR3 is TGCAGTGCTAGCCCAAGGGCTAGCGGGAGTTATACGCAGTATTTT.